Below, 10 T cell receptor beta chains from the same sample are listed, as sequenced in a study of cytomegalovirus exposure and HLA in healthy donors. PCR involved 60 Vbeta and 13 Jbeta primers. Here immunoSEQ multiplex PCR was the method, and the copy in TCRdb shows in-frame clones only, minus some. The sample lists tens of thousands of clones; less than 80% were seen once. Sequencing was performed on PBMCs. Source of these receptors: a man in his sixties in good health and CMV-seropositive.

The sample holds a few counts of this clone. The V and J genes are TRBV7-9 and TRBJ2-1, with D possibly being TRBD2 (5 bases). CDR1 and CDR2 from the germline V gene are SEHNR and FQNEAQ (reference sequence). Trimming stripped 5 bases from V and 6 bases from J, with 20 bases between. The CDR3 is 16 residues long. The CDR3: CASSIVNGPEGNEQFF. The CDR3 nucleotides read TGTGCCAGCAGCATTGTAAACGGTCCCGAGGGCAATGAGCAGTTCTTC.

The chain carries TRBV2 and TRBJ2-5; 9 nucleotides line up with TRBD2. Losses at the gene ends were 5 bases for V and 4 bases for J; bases not matched to a gene: 11. The CDR3 totals 16 residues. The germline CDR1 and CDR2 sequences are SNHLY and FYNNEI. This chain's CDR3 is CASSIGLRGGPETQYF. The CDR3 region has the DNA TGTGCCAGCAGTATAGGTCTGCGGGGGGGCCCAGAGACCCAGTACTTC.

The J gene is TRBJ1-5, the V gene TRBV7-8; D is perhaps TRBD1 (5 bases). CDR1 SGHVS and CDR2 FQNEAQ come from the germline V gene. This CDR3 contains 15 residues. Trimming pared 5 bases from V and 4 bases from J, leaving 15 bases between. CDR3 DNA sequence: TGTGCCAGCAGCCCCGGTGTACAGGATAATCAGCCCCAGCATTTT. Protein product: CASSPGVQDNQPQHF.

The chain employs TRBV7-8 and TRBJ1-2; 12 bases line up with TRBD1. The CDR3 loop spans 16 amino acids. Germline CDR1 and CDR2: SGHVS and FQNEAQ. The V segment lost 5 bases and the J segment 4 bases; nucleotides outside the gene matches: 8. In DNA, the CDR3 is TGTGCCAGCAGCCAGGGACAGGGGGCTGTCTCCTATGGCTACACCTTC. This encodes CASSQGQGAVSYGYTF.

V usage is TRBV5-1 and J usage is TRBJ1-2, with TRBD1 identical over 11 bases. Unmatched junction bases numbered 1, after V lost 0 bases and J lost 6 bases. In germline, CDR1 is SGHRS, CDR2 YFSETQ. The CDR3 has 14 residues. The DNA of the CDR3 is TGCGCCAGCAGCTTGGGGACAGGGGGCGATGGCTACACCTTC. This codes for CASSLGTGGDGYTF. Based on the CDR3 plus reference TRBV5-1 and TRBJ1-2, the full variable domain is KAGVTQTPRYLIKTRGQQVTLSCSPISGHRSVSWYQQTPGQGLQFLFEYFSETQRNKGNFPGRFSGRQFSNSRSEMNVSTLELGDSALYLCASSLGTGGDGYTFGSGTRLTVV.

The chain's CDR3 is CASSPGAGAGSYEQYF. The CDR3 nucleotides read TGTGCCAGCAGCCCTGGAGCCGGCGCGGGCTCCTACGAGCAGTACTTC. The chain combines TRBV5-4 with TRBJ2-7; maybe TRBD2 (5 bases). Trimming cost V 4 bases and J 0 bases, with 17 bases left between them. The V gene's germline CDR1 is SGHNT and CDR2 YYREEE (reference sequence). The CDR3 extends over 16 amino acids.

The CDR3 DNA is TGCGCCAGCAGCTTCTCGGACAGGACCTCCACAGATACGCAGTATTTT. It yields the protein CASSFSDRTSTDTQYF. This sequence joins TRBV5-1 and TRBJ2-3, with 7 bases lining up with TRBD1. V shed 2 bases, J shed 2 bases, and the junction held 8 bases outside the gene matches. Germline V gene sequence: CDR1 SGHRS, CDR2 YFSETQ. The CDR3 covers 16 residues.

This clone has more than one count but fewer than ten. The rearrangement uses TRBV5-1 and TRBJ2-7; 8 positions match TRBD2. V lost 4 bases, J lost 3 bases, and 3 bases stayed unmatched. CDR1 is SGHRS, CDR2 YFSETQ, per germline. CDR3 size: 13 residues. CDR3 bases: TGCGCCAGCAGCCTGACTAGCGACTACGAGCAGTACTTC. Amino acids: CASSLTSDYEQYF.

The genes are TRBV2 and TRBJ2-5, with a weak D call TRBD2 (6 bases). The end of the DNA aligns better with TRBJ2-7, so the J call may be wrong. The CDR3 has 15 amino acids. Germline assignment: CDR1 SNHLY and CDR2 FYNNEI. The CDR3 here is CASRDLRLGHNEQYF. CDR3 in DNA: TGTGCCAGCAGGGACCTTAGACTAGGCCATAACGAGCAGTACTTC.

The chain recombines TRBV7-2 with TRBJ2-5, with D perhaps TRBD2 (5 bases). Germline CDR1 is SGHTA and CDR2 is FQGNSA. There are 14 residues in the CDR3. Trimming stripped 2 bases from V and 1 base from J, with 8 bases between. The CDR3 loop is CASSLSRGQETQYF. For the CDR3, the DNA is TGTGCCAGCAGCTTAAGTCGGGGCCAAGAGACCCAGTACTTC.